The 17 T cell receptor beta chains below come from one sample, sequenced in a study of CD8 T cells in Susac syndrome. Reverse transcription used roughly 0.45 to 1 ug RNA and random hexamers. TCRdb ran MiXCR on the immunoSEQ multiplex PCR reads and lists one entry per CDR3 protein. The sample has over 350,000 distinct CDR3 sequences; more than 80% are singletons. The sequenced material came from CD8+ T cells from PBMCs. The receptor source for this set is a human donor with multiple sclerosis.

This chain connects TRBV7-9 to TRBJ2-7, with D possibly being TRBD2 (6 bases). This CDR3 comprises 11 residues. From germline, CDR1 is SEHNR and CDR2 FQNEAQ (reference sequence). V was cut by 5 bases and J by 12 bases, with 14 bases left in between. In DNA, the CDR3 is TGTGCCAGCAGCGGCGGGGCGGTAGGGTACTTC. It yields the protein CASSGGAVGYF.

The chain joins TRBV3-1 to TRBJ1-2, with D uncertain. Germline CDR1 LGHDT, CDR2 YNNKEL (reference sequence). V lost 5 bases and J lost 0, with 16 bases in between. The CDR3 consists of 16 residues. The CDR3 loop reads CASSDTRSSPNYGYTF. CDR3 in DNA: TGTGCCAGCAGCGATACGAGAAGTAGTCCTAACTATGGCTACACCTTC.

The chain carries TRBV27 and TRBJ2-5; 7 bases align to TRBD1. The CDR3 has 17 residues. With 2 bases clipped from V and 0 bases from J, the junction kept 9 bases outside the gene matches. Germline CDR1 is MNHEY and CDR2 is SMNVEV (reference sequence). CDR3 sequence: CASSLRGQPLYQETQYF. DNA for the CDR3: TGTGCCAGCAGTTTAAGGGGACAGCCATTGTACCAAGAGACCCAGTACTTC.

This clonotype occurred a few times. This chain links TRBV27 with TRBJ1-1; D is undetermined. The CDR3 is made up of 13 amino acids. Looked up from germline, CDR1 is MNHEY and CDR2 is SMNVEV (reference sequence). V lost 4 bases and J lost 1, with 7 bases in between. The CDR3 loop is CASSSFANTEAFF. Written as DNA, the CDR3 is TGTGCCAGCAGTTCCTTCGCGAACACTGAAGCTTTCTTT.

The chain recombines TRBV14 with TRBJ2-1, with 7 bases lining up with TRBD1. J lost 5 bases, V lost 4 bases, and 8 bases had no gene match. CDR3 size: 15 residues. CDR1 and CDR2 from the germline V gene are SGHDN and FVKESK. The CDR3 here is CASSPKDRLNNEQFF. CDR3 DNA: TGTGCCAGCAGCCCAAAGGACAGGCTTAACAATGAGCAGTTCTTC.

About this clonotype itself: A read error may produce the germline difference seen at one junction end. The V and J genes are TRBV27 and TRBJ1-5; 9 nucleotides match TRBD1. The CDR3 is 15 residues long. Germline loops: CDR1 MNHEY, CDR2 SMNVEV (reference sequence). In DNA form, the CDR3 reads TGTGCCAGCAGTTTAGGGACAGGGATTAATCAGCCCCGGCATTTT. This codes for CASSLGTGINQPRHF.

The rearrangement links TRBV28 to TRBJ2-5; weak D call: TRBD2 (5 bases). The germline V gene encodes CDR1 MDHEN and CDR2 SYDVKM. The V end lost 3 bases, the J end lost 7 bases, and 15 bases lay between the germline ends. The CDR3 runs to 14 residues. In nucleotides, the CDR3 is TGTGCCAGCAGTTTGGCGGGTACAGAAGGGACCCAGTACTTC. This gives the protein CASSLAGTEGTQYF.

The CDR3 DNA sequence: TGTGCCAGCAGTGAACGAACAGGGCCCTCCACAGATACGCAGTATTTT. It translates to CASSERTGPSTDTQYF. This chain joins TRBV2 and TRBJ2-3; tentative D call: TRBD1 (6 bases). Germline CDR1 is SNHLY and CDR2 is FYNNEI. Trimming took off 2 bases at V and 2 bases at J, with 14 bases between the two ends. The CDR3 sequence is 16 residues long.

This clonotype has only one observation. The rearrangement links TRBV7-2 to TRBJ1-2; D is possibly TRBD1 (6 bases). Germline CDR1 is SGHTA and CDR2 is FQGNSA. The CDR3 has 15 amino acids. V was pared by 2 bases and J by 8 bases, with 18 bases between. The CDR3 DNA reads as TGTGCCAGCAGCTTATCGCCGGGACATCCTCCGGGCTACACCTTC. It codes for CASSLSPGHPPGYTF.

CDR3 protein: CASSGAAEAFF. As DNA, the CDR3 is TGTGCCAGCAGTGGGGCCGCTGAAGCTTTCTTT. The chain couples TRBV2 to TRBJ1-1; no clear D. The CDR3 is 11 amino acids. Germline CDR1 reads SNHLY; CDR2 reads FYNNEI. The V and J ends lost 4 bases and 6 bases respectively, with 6 bases between them.

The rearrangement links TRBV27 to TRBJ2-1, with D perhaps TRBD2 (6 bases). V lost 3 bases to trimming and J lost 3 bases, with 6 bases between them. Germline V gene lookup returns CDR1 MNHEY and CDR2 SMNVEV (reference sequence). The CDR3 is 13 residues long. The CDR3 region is CASSLDYYNEQFF. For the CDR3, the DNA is TGTGCCAGCAGTTTGGACTACTACAATGAGCAGTTCTTC.

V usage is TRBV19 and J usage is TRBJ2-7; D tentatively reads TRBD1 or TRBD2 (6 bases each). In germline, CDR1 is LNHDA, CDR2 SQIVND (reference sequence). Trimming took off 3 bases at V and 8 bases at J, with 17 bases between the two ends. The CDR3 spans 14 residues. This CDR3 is CASSMGGGFGQQYF. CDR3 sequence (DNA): TGTGCCAGTAGTATGGGGGGCGGCTTCGGGCAGCAGTACTTC.

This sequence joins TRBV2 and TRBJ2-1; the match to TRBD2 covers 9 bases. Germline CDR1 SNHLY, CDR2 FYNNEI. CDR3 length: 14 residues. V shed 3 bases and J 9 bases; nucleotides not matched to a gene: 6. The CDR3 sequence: CASSEHGGGGEQFF. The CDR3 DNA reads TGTGCCAGCAGTGAGCACGGCGGGGGGGGTGAGCAGTTCTTC.

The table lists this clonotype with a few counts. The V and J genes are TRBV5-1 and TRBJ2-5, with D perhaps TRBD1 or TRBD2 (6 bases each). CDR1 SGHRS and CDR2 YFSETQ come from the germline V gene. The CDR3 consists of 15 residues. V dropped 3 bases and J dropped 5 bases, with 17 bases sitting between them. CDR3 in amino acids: CASSWYGGKVETQYF. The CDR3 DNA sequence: TGCGCCAGCAGCTGGTACGGGGGCAAGGTGGAGACCCAGTACTTC.

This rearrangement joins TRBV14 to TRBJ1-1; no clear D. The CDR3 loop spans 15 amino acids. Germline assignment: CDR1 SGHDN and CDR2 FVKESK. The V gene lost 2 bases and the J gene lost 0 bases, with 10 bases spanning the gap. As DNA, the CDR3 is TGTGCCAGCAGCCAAAGTCGGAGCATGAACACTGAAGCTTTCTTT. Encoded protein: CASSQSRSMNTEAFF.

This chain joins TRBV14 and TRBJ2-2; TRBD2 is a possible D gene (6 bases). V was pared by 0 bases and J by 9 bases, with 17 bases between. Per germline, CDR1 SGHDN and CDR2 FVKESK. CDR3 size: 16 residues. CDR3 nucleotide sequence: TGTGCCAGCAGCCAAGATTTGATATGGGACTTACGGGAGCTGTTTTTT. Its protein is CASSQDLIWDLRELFF.

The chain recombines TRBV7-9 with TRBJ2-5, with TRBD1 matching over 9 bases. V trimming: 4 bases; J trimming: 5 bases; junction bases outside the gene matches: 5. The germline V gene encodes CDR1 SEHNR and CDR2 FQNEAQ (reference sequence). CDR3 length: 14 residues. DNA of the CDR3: TGTGCCAGCAGCTCGGGGACAGGGTGGGAGACCCAGTACTTC. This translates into CASSSGTGWETQYF.